A selection of T cell receptor beta chains follows, all from one sample in a study of blood T cell repertoires in COVID-19. Clones were sequenced by immunoSEQ multiplex PCR, and TCRdb holds only the in-frame ones, with some missing. The sample lists around 160,000 clones; around 80% were seen once. What was sequenced was peripheral blood. These receptors originate from a man between 60 and 70 years old with active or convalescent COVID-19. CDR3s include the opening cysteine and the closing phenylalanine or tryptophan. D genes are given only for firm matches. Not every row has a clone size; where given, it reads once, few, many or a size class.

>TRBD2|TRBV7-2|.|TRBJ2-2
CASSLMAGGGGELFF
TGTGCCAGCAGCTTAATGGCGGGAGGAGGCGGGGAGCTGTTTTTT
>.|TRBV21-1|.|TRBJ1-5
CASSNHRACNQPQHF
TGTGCCAGCAGCAACCACAGGGCCTGCAATCAGCCCCAGCATTTT
>TRBD1|TRBV20-1|.|TRBJ1-2
CSASRPRGFYGYTF
TGCAGTGCTAGTCGACCCAGGGGGTTCTATGGCTACACCTTC
>.|TRBV28|few|TRBJ1-2
CASSFRTEANYGYTF
TGTGCCAGCAGTTTCCGGACAGAAGCTAACTATGGCTACACCTTC
>.|TRBV18|.|TRBJ1-1
CASSPLQENTEAFF
TGTGCCAGCTCACCCCTACAGGAGAACACTGAAGCTTTCTTT
>.|TRBV7-8|.|TRBJ1-2
CASSSRETDFRGYTF
TGTGCCAGCAGCAGTCGGGAGACGGATTTCCGAGGCTACACCTTC
>TRBD2|TRBV5-1|.|TRBJ2-3
CASSLRGLAGGSTDTQYF
TGCGCCAGCTCACTTAGGGGGCTAGCGGGAGGAAGCACAGATACGCAGTATTTT
>.|TRBV27|.|TRBJ2-5
CASSFRVVPQETQYF
TGTGCCAGCAGTTTCCGGGTCGTACCCCAAGAGACCCAGTACTTC
>.|TRBV6-6|.|TRBJ1-3
CASSYRASFDTIYF
TGTGCCAGCAGTTACAGAGCCTCCTTTGACACCATATATTTT
>TRBD2|TRBV5-4|few|TRBJ2-1
CASSSGTSGRFQFF
TGTGCCAGCAGCTCCGGGACTAGCGGGAGGTTCCAGTTCTTC
>.|TRBV4-2|.|TRBJ2-1
CASSQDSTGSYNEQFF
TGTGCCAGCAGCCAAGACTCGACTGGCTCCTACAATGAGCAGTTCTTC
>.|TRBV5-1|.|TRBJ2-7
CASTPRADSYEQYF
TGCGCCAGCACCCCTAGAGCCGACTCCTACGAGCAGTACTTC
>TRBD1|TRBV27|.|TRBJ2-7
CASSLGTGGEQYF
TGTGCCAGCAGTTTAGGGACAGGGGGCGAGCAGTACTTC
>TRBD2|TRBV9|.|TRBJ2-5
CASSVGLGIAGLETQYF
TGTGCCAGCAGCGTAGGGCTTGGGATAGCGGGATTAGAGACCCAGTACTTC
>TRBD1|TRBV30|few|TRBJ2-2
CAWTGDRDTGELFF
TGTGCCTGGACGGGCGACAGGGACACCGGGGAGCTGTTTTTT
>.|TRBV29-1|.|TRBJ2-5
CSVEGGFQETQYF
TGCAGCGTTGAAGGGGGCTTCCAAGAGACCCAGTACTTC
>.|TRBV6-5|.|TRBJ1-3
CASEMGQGARNTIYF
TGTGCCAGCGAGATGGGGCAGGGCGCTCGAAACACCATATATTTT
>TRBD1|TRBV7-6|.|TRBJ2-7
CASSLGDSYEQYF
TGTGCCAGCAGCTTAGGGGACAGCTACGAGCAGTACTTC
>.|TRBV5-1|.|TRBJ1-3
CASSLREGNTIYF
TGCGCCAGCAGCTTGCGGGAAGGAAACACCATATATTTT
>TRBD1|TRBV24-1|.|TRBJ2-5
CATSEPRQGQTQYF
TGTGCCACCAGTGAACCTAGACAGGGGCAGACCCAGTACTTC
>.|TRBV19|.|TRBJ1-1
CASSPGELIPYTEAFF
TGTGCCAGTAGTCCAGGGGAGCTGATTCCGTACACTGAAGCTTTCTTT
>TRBD1|TRBV28|few|TRBJ1-5
CASRDMQGGDQPQHF
TGTGCCAGCAGGGACATGCAGGGGGGAGATCAGCCCCAGCATTTT
>.|TRBV3-1/TRBV3-2|.|TRBJ2-7
CASSQDKGGGHEQYF
TGTGCCAGCAGCCAAGATAAGGGGGGGGGCCACGAGCAGTACTTC
>.|TRBV5-1|.|TRBJ2-5
CASSSGLPRETQYF
TGCGCCAGCAGCTCGGGACTGCCCAGGGAGACCCAGTACTTC
>.|TRBV3-1/TRBV3-2|.|TRBJ2-2
CASSQEGGNTGELFF
TGTGCCAGCAGCCAAGAAGGGGGGAACACCGGGGAGCTGTTTTTT
>TRBD1|TRBV19|.|TRBJ1-4
CASSLGTVNEKLFF
TGTGCCAGTAGTCTCGGGACAGTTAATGAAAAACTGTTTTTT
>.|TRBV7-3|.|TRBJ2-3
CASSPQAVWDTQYF
TGTGCCAGCAGCCCCCAGGCAGTGTGGGATACGCAGTATTTT
>TRBD1|TRBV5-6|.|TRBJ1-5
CASSPGTGDPNQPQHF
TGTGCCAGCAGCCCCGGGACAGGTGACCCCAATCAGCCCCAGCATTTT
>.|TRBV20-1|.|TRBJ2-2
CSARADTGELFF
TGCAGTGCTCGTGCGGACACCGGGGAGCTGTTTTTT
>TRBD2|TRBV6-5|.|TRBJ2-1
CASRAEREYNEQFF
TGTGCCAGCAGGGCGGAGCGGGAGTACAATGAGCAGTTCTTC
>.|TRBV19|once|TRBJ2-5
CASGGTAKETQYF
TGTGCCAGTGGAGGGACGGCGAAAGAGACCCAGTACTTC
>.|TRBV7-8|medium-sized|TRBJ1-2
CASSLARGGNYGYTF
TGTGCCAGCAGCTTAGCGAGGGGGGGAAACTATGGCTACACCTTC